This T cell receptor beta chain was identified in a study of T cell responses to AZD1222 COVID-19 vaccine. Study conclusions and caveats: Possibly, clonal diversity was underestimated; donors were largely white British and included more females. Spike-specific TCR breadth and depth grew following two AZD1222 doses. Dominant CD4 TCR responses targeted spike regions 160-218 and 743-854.

This clone came up once. Antigen unknown. Only in-frame clones appear in the TCRdb table, and some are missing; sequencing was by immunoSEQ multiplex PCR. The sample lists approximately 80,000 clones, 88% occurring once. V was pared by 2 bases and J by 10 bases, with 6 bases of the junction left unmatched. Germline V gene data show CDR1 as SGHTA and CDR2 as FQGNSA. The CDR3 consists of 15 residues. This sample comprised peripheral blood, obtained on day 0 of MenACWY control vaccination. The receptor comes from an adult in good health. V usage is TRBV7-2 and J usage is TRBJ1-6; TRBD1 matches at 9 bases. The CDR3 spells CASSLLQGAGSPLHF. DNA of the CDR3: TGTGCCAGCAGCTTACTACAGGGGGCGGGCTCACCCCTCCACTTT.